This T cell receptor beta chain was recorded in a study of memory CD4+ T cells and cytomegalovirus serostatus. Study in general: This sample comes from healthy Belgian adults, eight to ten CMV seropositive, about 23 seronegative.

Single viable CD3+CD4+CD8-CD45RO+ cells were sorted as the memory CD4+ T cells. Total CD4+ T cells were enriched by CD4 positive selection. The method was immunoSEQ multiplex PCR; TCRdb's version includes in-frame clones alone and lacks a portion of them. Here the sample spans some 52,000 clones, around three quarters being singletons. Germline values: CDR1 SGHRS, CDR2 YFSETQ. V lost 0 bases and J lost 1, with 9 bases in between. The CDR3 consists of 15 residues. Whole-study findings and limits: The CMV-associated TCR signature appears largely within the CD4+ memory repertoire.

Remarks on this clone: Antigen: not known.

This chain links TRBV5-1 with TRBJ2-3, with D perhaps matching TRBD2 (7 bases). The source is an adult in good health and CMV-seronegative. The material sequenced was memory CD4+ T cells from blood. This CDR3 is CASSLAGGRTDTQYF. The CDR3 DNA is TGCGCCAGCAGCTTGGCCGGGGGGCGCACAGATACGCAGTATTTT.